This entry describes one T cell receptor (beta chain). Additional DNA sequences in this sample encode the identical CDR3. The data originate from a study of blood T cell repertoires in COVID-19. Study in general: Material from acute and convalescent COVID-19 was sourced from the United States, Italy and Spain. From T cells, B-cell-depleted T cells, or PBMCs came the material, which was cDNA or gDNA.

Sequencing was performed with immunoSEQ multiplex PCR; in TCRdb, only in-frame clones are kept and a portion is missing. The table shows tens of thousands of clones, with 86% occurring only once. The CDR3 is 15 residues long. Trimming removed 1 base at V and 4 bases at J, with 13 bases between. From germline, CDR1 is SGHRS and CDR2 YFSETQ. The source of this sequence is a man aged 30-40 years with acute or convalescent COVID-19. Sequences were obtained from peripheral blood. The chain is built from TRBV5-1 and TRBJ2-3; D unresolved. CDR3 nucleotide sequence: TGCGCCAGCAGCTTGACTTTCCCTACCTCAGATACGCAGTATTTT. Translated, it gives CASSLTFPTSDTQYF.